This T cell receptor beta chain stems from a study of cytomegalovirus exposure and HLA in healthy donors. Findings and limits, study-wide: No immune exposure information besides CMV serostatus was available.

Trimming cost V 7 bases and J 7 bases; bases outside gene matches: 10. Per germline, CDR1 SNHLY and CDR2 FYNNEI. The CDR3 runs 15 residues. Regarding donors, all were healthy bone marrow donors. Researchers ran the PCR with 60 Vbeta and 13 Jbeta primers. The data were produced by immunoSEQ multiplex PCR, yet TCRdb's version contains in-frame clones alone and is incomplete. This table holds approximately 170,000 clones, roughly 77% found once. As for this clone: As yet, its antigen is unknown.

This chain joins TRBV2 and TRBJ2-1; 10 nucleotides line up with TRBD1. Sequenced input: PBMCs. This TCR was sampled from a woman aged 25 to 39 in good health and CMV-seropositive. The CDR3 loop is CASKPWDRGHNEQFF. In nucleotides, the CDR3 is TGTGCCAGCAAGCCGTGGGACAGGGGTCATAATGAGCAGTTCTTC.